Presented here are 3 T cell receptor beta chains from one specimen sequenced in a study of T cells in localized non-small cell lung cancer. Measured with immunoSEQ multiplex PCR; TCRdb has only the in-frame clones, and not every one. Among some 50,000 clones listed, around 90% were seen once. The sequences come from PBMCs, collected before any cancer treatment. These receptors were taken from a female donor with stage II lung adenocarcinoma.

This sequence joins TRBV9 and TRBJ2-3; D is unresolved. V was clipped by 0 bases and J by 2 bases, with 10 bases between them. Germline assignment: CDR1 SGDLS and CDR2 YYNGEE. The CDR3 has 15 residues. Written as DNA, the CDR3 is TGTGCCAGCAGCGTAGACGGGTCCTCCACAGATACGCAGTATTTT. Protein: CASSVDGSSTDTQYF.

J is TRBJ2-3 and V is TRBV19; TRBD1 agrees at 11 bases. CDR1 is LNHDA and CDR2 is SQIVND in the germline V gene (reference sequence). The CDR3 extends over 14 amino acids. V trimming: 6 bases; J trimming: 4 bases; junction bases outside the gene matches: 3. CDR3 sequence reads: CASRDRGRADTQYF. CDR3 bases: TGTGCCAGTAGGGACAGGGGGCGGGCAGATACGCAGTATTTT.

The chain is built from TRBV5-4 and TRBJ2-2; possibly TRBD1 for D (6 bases). V lost 4 bases, J lost 3 bases, and 13 bases lay in between. In germline, CDR1 is SGHNT, CDR2 YYREEE (reference sequence). CDR3 length: 15 amino acids. CDR3 bases: TGTGCCAGCAGCCCAAGACAGGCGGACACCGGGGAGCTGTTTTTT. This translates into CASSPRQADTGELFF.